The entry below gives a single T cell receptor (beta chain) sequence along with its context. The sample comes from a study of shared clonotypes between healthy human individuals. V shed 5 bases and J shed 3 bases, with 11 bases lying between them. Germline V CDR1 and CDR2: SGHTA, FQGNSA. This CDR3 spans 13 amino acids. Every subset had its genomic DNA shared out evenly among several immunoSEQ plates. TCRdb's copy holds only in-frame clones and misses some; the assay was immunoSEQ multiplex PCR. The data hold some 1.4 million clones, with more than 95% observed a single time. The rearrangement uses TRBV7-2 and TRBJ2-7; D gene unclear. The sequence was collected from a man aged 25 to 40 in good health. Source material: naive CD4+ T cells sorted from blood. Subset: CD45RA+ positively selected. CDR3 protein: CASSGGNYYEQYF. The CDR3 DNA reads TGTGCCAGCAGCGGTGGGAATTACTACGAGCAGTACTTC.